Listed below are T cell receptor beta chains from one sample, sequenced in a study of T-cell memory formation after mild COVID-19. TCRdb analysed the 5' RACE reads with MiXCR anew, one entry per CDR3 protein. The table includes 170,000 or so distinct CDR3 sequences, about a fifth detected once. Specimen: PBMCs or a T cell subset sorted from them (not recorded which). All receptors come from an adult woman who had mild COVID-19 (a few samples of this study predate the infection). Cell type and time point are not known. The CDR3 runs from the conserved cysteine through the conserved F or W. The D gene is left open where the match is weak. The listing skips clone size in some rows; elsewhere it reads once, few, many or a size class.

j_gene,len,abundance,d_gene,v_gene,CDR3nt,CDR3aa
TRBJ2-1,15,few,TRBD2,TRBV19,TGTGCCAGTAGTATAAGGGCGGGAGAGTGGGCTGAGCAGTTCTTC,CASSIRAGEWAEQFF
TRBJ1-2,15,.,TRBD1,TRBV27,TGTGCCAGCAGTTTCGGGCAGGGGGCAACGTCCGGCTACACCTTC,CASSFGQGATSGYTF
TRBJ1-2,14,few,.,TRBV20-1,TGCAGTGCCAGAGAAAAGGACCGGGGGTATGGCTACACCTTC,CSAREKDRGYGYTF
TRBJ1-5,18,.,TRBD1,TRBV15,TGTGCCACCAGCAGGGTCTTCCTTCGACAGGGGGCAAATCAGCCCCAGCATTTT,CATSRVFLRQGANQPQHF
TRBJ2-7,15,few,TRBD1,TRBV5-1,TGCGCCAGCAGCATAGGGACAGGGGGCCCCTACGAGCAGTACTTC,CASSIGTGGPYEQYF
TRBJ2-1,17,.,TRBD2,TRBV4-2,TGTGCCAGCAGCCAGATCGGACTAGCGGGAGCCTACAATGAGCAGTTCTTC,CASSQIGLAGAYNEQFF
TRBJ2-1,15,few,.,TRBV7-6,TGTGCCAGCAGCTTAGAGGGGCAACCGGTCTTTGAGCAGTTCTTC,CASSLEGQPVFEQFF
TRBJ1-1,15,.,.,TRBV9,TGTGCCAGCAGCCCGAGGCCGGATGGGATGGTGGAAGCTTTCTTT,CASSPRPDGMVEAFF
TRBJ2-3,14,.,.,TRBV4-3,TGCGCCAGCAGCCAAGTTTTACTCACAGATACGCAGTATTTT,CASSQVLLTDTQYF
TRBJ2-1,15,.,TRBD1,TRBV7-9,TGTGCCAGCAGCCCCCGACAGGGGTTGGTCAATGAGCAGTTCTTC,CASSPRQGLVNEQFF
TRBJ2-7,10,.,.,TRBV7-2,TGTGCCAGCAGCAGCAACGAGCAGTACTTC,CASSSNEQYF
TRBJ2-1,17,few,TRBD2,TRBV15,TGTGCCACCAGCGGGATCCTAGCGGGAGGGCCGTACAATGAGCAGTTCTTC,CATSGILAGGPYNEQFF
TRBJ2-1,16,.,TRBD2,TRBV15,TGTGCCACCAGCAGTCGGACTAGCGGGGGGTACAATGAGCAGTTCTTC,CATSSRTSGGYNEQFF
TRBJ2-5,13,few,.,TRBV15,TGTGCCACCAGCTCACAGGGTGAAGAGACCCAGTACTTC,CATSSQGEETQYF
TRBJ1-2,14,.,.,TRBV6-6,TGTGCCAGCAGCACCCTGACGGATGACTATGGCTACACCTTC,CASSTLTDDYGYTF
TRBJ2-5,15,few,.,TRBV28,TGTGCCAGCAGAACGGGACAAAGAAACGGGGAGACCCAGTACTTC,CASRTGQRNGETQYF
TRBJ2-5,15,few,TRBD2,TRBV9,TGTGCCAGCAGCGTGGGGACTAGCGGTCAAGAGACCCAGTACTTC,CASSVGTSGQETQYF
TRBJ1-2,15,.,TRBD1,TRBV6-5,TGTGCCAGCAGTTACTCGAAGGGGGCAAGAGGTGGCTACACCTTC,CASSYSKGARGGYTF
TRBJ2-3,14,.,.,TRBV25-1,TGTGCCAGCAGTGAATATGCGCTCACAGATACGCAGTATTTT,CASSEYALTDTQYF
TRBJ1-1,14,few,.,TRBV5-6,TGTGCCAGCAGCGGGCAGACCTCGAACACTGAAGCTTTCTTT,CASSGQTSNTEAFF
TRBJ2-3,15,.,.,TRBV27,TGTGCCAGCAGTTCGACAGCGATCGGTACAGATACGCAGTATTTT,CASSSTAIGTDTQYF
TRBJ2-1,20,few,.,TRBV29-1,TGCAGCGTCGCCCCCTATCGCGCGAAGGGCGTTTTAAGCTCCTACAATGAGCAGTTCTTC,CSVAPYRAKGVLSSYNEQFF
TRBJ2-7,15,few,TRBD2,TRBV9,TGTGCCAGCAGCCCGGCTAGCGGGAGTTCCTACGAGCAGTACTTC,CASSPASGSSYEQYF
TRBJ2-6,16,few,.,TRBV7-9,TGTGCCAGCAGCTTCCCACCAAGGTCTGGGGCCAACGTCCTGACTTTC,CASSFPPRSGANVLTF
TRBJ2-7,15,.,TRBD1,TRBV6-2/TRBV6-3,TGTGCCAGCAGTATCGGGACAGGGGGAATGTACGAGCAGTACTTC,CASSIGTGGMYEQYF
TRBJ1-5,15,few,.,TRBV4-1,TGCGCCAGCAGCCAAGTTAAAGGGAGCAATCAGCCCCAGCATTTT,CASSQVKGSNQPQHF
TRBJ2-1,14,many,TRBD2,TRBV7-6,TGTGCCAGCAGCCCACGTCTAGCGGGGGGGCAGCAGTTCTTC,CASSPRLAGGQQFF
TRBJ2-1,19,.,TRBD2,TRBV20-1,TGCAGTGCTAGAGACCAGGCACTAGCGGGAGCCCTGTCCTACAATGAGCAGTTCTTC,CSARDQALAGALSYNEQFF
TRBJ2-1,15,.,.,TRBV6-5,TGTGCCAGCAGTCCTGGACTAAGCCCAGGGAATGAGCAGTTCTTC,CASSPGLSPGNEQFF
TRBJ2-3,18,.,.,TRBV14,TGTGCCAGCAGCCAAGAGCCCGCGCCAGCCATTAGCACAGATACGCAGTATTTT,CASSQEPAPAISTDTQYF
TRBJ2-7,14,few,.,TRBV27,TGTGCCAGCAGTTTAACTGGTTCGGTTTACGAGCAGTACTTC,CASSLTGSVYEQYF
TRBJ2-7,16,once,TRBD1,TRBV6-2/TRBV6-3,TGTGCCAGCAGCCCAATGGGGACAGTCCGCTCCTACGAGCAGTACTTC,CASSPMGTVRSYEQYF
TRBJ2-1,15,.,TRBD1,TRBV9,TGTGCCAGCAGCGCCGGGACAGGGCATCCCAATGAGCAGTTCTTC,CASSAGTGHPNEQFF
TRBJ2-7,15,few,TRBD1,TRBV27,TGTGCCAGCAGTCCCCGCGGACAGGGGACCTACGAGCAGTACTTC,CASSPRGQGTYEQYF
TRBJ1-1,12,.,.,TRBV24-1,TGTGCCACCAGTGGTCCGGATAGTGAAGCTTTCTTT,CATSGPDSEAFF
TRBJ1-1,15,.,.,TRBV27,TGTGCCAGCAGTTTATCAGGTGCCTTAGGTACTGAAGCTTTCTTT,CASSLSGALGTEAFF
TRBJ2-7,11,.,.,TRBV29-1,TGCAGCGGCCACGACGGCTACGAGCAGTACTTC,CSGHDGYEQYF
TRBJ1-5,15,few,.,TRBV4-3,TGCGCCAGCAGCCAAGGGGCGTGGGGCAGGCAGCCCCAGCATTTT,CASSQGAWGRQPQHF
TRBJ1-2,17,.,TRBD1,TRBV12-3/TRBV12-4,TGTGCCAGCAGTCCCCGGACAGGGTCTCCTCCTAACTATGGCTACACCTTC,CASSPRTGSPPNYGYTF
TRBJ2-7,15,few,.,TRBV5-1,TGCGCCAGCAGGGTGTTCGGGGCGGGATCCTACGAGCAGTACTTC,CASRVFGAGSYEQYF
TRBJ2-1,15,many,.,TRBV7-2,TGTGCCAGCAGCTTAGGGTGGACTCCTAACAATGAGCAGTTCTTC,CASSLGWTPNNEQFF
TRBJ1-5,15,.,.,TRBV24-1,TGTGCCACCAGTGATTTTAGGGGCCCCAATCAGCCCCAGCATTTT,CATSDFRGPNQPQHF
TRBJ2-7,16,few,TRBD2,TRBV5-4,TGTGCCAGCAGCTTATCGACTAGCGGGATCACCTACGAGCAGTACTTC,CASSLSTSGITYEQYF
TRBJ2-7,14,many,.,TRBV5-4,TGTGCCAGCAGCTTGGCAGGACCCTCCTACGAGCAGTACTTC,CASSLAGPSYEQYF
TRBJ2-7,17,.,TRBD2,TRBV7-9,TGTGCCAGCAGCTTACAGTTTGGCAGCGGGAGTTCCTACGAGCAGTACTTC,CASSLQFGSGSSYEQYF
TRBJ1-3,16,few,TRBD1,TRBV6-5,TGTGCCAGCAGTTCGAAGACAGGGCCCGTAGGAAACACCATATATTTT,CASSSKTGPVGNTIYF
TRBJ2-3,12,few,TRBD1,TRBV12-3/TRBV12-4,TGTGCCAGCAGTTCGGACAGGGGAATGCAGTATTTT,CASSSDRGMQYF